This T cell receptor beta chain was profiled in a study of T cells in tuberculosis. Looking at the study overall: CD1B tetramers identified T cells specific for mycobacterial lipid GMM.

Sorting used thawed, overnight-rested PBMC stained with anti-CD3, a viability dye and GMM-loaded CD1B tetramer. The CD1B tetramers carried C32 glucose monomycolate purified from Rhodococcus equi. Clones were sequenced by immunoSEQ multiplex PCR, and TCRdb holds only the in-frame ones, with some missing. The sample shows tens of thousands of clones, around 90% of them seen only once. The clonotype comes from an adult woman with latent tuberculosis. What was sequenced was CD1b-GMM tetramer-negative cells sorted from PBMCs.

CDR3 sequence reads: CASSESTGGRGYTF. CDR3 nucleotide sequence: TGTGCCAGCAGCGAAAGTACAGGGGGTCGGGGCTACACCTTC. The chain employs TRBV7-6 and TRBJ1-2; 8 positions agree with TRBD1. The germline V gene has CDR1 SGHVS and CDR2 FNYEAQ. The CDR3 loop spans 14 amino acids. The trim removed 5 bases at V and 8 bases at J, leaving 10 bases unmatched.